One and the same sample provided the 10 T cell receptor beta chains below, sequenced in a study of cytomegalovirus exposure and HLA in healthy donors. It was with 60 Vbeta and 13 Jbeta primers that the PCR ran. Here immunoSEQ multiplex PCR was the method, and the copy in TCRdb shows in-frame clones only, minus some. The table shows 85,000 to 100,000 clones, with about 76% occurring only once. The sequencing input was PBMCs. The receptor set was obtained from a human donor in good health.

The chain employs TRBV4-2 and TRBJ1-1, with TRBD1 as a possible D gene (5 bases). Per the germline V gene, CDR1 is LGHNA and CDR2 is YNFKEQ. Deletions cut 0 bases from V and 2 bases from J, with 13 bases between. The CDR3 has 16 amino acids. The CDR3 coding sequence is TGTGCCAGCAGCCAAGAGGCGGGACGACCAAACACTGAAGCTTTCTTT. The encoded protein is CASSQEAGRPNTEAFF.

The V gene is TRBV10-2, the J gene TRBJ1-2; 9 nucleotides align to TRBD1. CDR1 and CDR2 from the germline V gene are WSHSY and SAAADI. Trimming at V came to 3 bases and at J to 5 bases, leaving 4 bases not matched to a gene. This CDR3 contains 14 residues. The CDR3 here is CASSDVQGAYGYTF. CDR3 sequence (DNA): TGCGCCAGCAGTGACGTACAGGGGGCTTATGGCTACACCTTC.

This chain uses TRBV19 with TRBJ2-1; a possible D gene is TRBD1 (6 bases). Germline V gene data show CDR1 as LNHDA and CDR2 as SQIVND (reference sequence). V dropped 3 bases and J dropped 6 bases, with 15 bases sitting between them. The CDR3 contains 15 residues. The CDR3 DNA sequence: TGTGCCAGTAGTATCAGGGCAGGGGACGGCAATGAGCAGTTCTTC. This sequence encodes CASSIRAGDGNEQFF.

The V and J genes are TRBV14 and TRBJ2-1; 7 bases are a match to TRBD2. The V and J ends lost 1 base and 4 bases, in that order; junction bases with no gene match: 7. This CDR3 contains 16 residues. Germline V CDR1 and CDR2: SGHDN, FVKESK. The chain's CDR3 is CASSQGGRSGYNEQFF. The CDR3 DNA follows: TGTGCCAGCAGCCAAGGCGGACGTAGCGGGTACAATGAGCAGTTCTTC.

Turning to this clone: An end of the junction does not agree with germline; a read error may underlie this. This chain links TRBV5-1 with TRBJ2-1, with TRBD2 as a possible D gene (6 bases). Per germline, CDR1 SGHRS and CDR2 YFSETQ. This CDR3 comprises 14 residues. The CDR3 DNA follows: TGCTCCAGCGCCGGGACTGGAGCCTACAATGAGCAGTTCTTC. Its protein is CSSAGTGAYNEQFF.

The chain combines TRBV19 with TRBJ2-7; 7 nucleotides align to TRBD2. After removal of 4 bases from V and 6 bases from J, the junction contained 9 bases not matched to a gene. CDR1 and CDR2 (germline): LNHDA, SQIVND (reference sequence). This CDR3 contains 14 residues. The CDR3, as DNA: TGTGCCAGTAGTAATAGCGGGCCCGGTGGCGAGCAGTACTTC. Protein sequence: CASSNSGPGGEQYF.

J is TRBJ2-2 and V is TRBV5-6, with 9 positions matching TRBD1. Germline trimming cut 10 bases from V and 5 bases from J; bases unmatched to any gene: 12. Per the germline V gene, CDR1 is SGHDT and CDR2 is YYEEEE. The CDR3 spans 15 residues. CDR3 nucleotide sequence: TGTGCCTCAAATAGGCGGGACAGGGTAACCGGGGAGCTGTTTTTT. Translated, it gives CASNRRDRVTGELFF.

To note about this clone: The junction and the germline gene differ at one end; a read error may be behind it. The V gene is TRBV7-9, the J gene TRBJ2-1; D possibly corresponds to TRBD2 (5 bases). The germline V gene encodes CDR1 SEHNR and CDR2 FQNEAQ (reference sequence). CDR3 length: 16 amino acids. CDR3 in DNA: TGTGCCAGCAGCCTAGCAGCGCCCGGCGTAGGCAATGAGCAGTTCTTC. This translates into CASSLAAPGVGNEQFF.

This clone was recorded once. This chain uses TRBV7-9 with TRBJ2-7; perhaps TRBD1 as D (5 bases). CDR1 and CDR2 (germline): SEHNR, FQNEAQ (reference sequence). Trimming took 1 base from V and 0 from J, leaving 10 bases between them. The CDR3 has 15 residues. CDR3 DNA: TGTGCCAGCAGCTTAGGGTACAGGAGCTCCTACGAGCAGTACTTC. Translating it yields CASSLGYRSSYEQYF.

The table lists this clone with a few counts. The chain carries TRBV5-6 and TRBJ1-2; maybe TRBD1 (5 bases). Trimming took 0 bases from V and 2 from J, leaving 11 bases between them. Germline CDR1 SGHDT, CDR2 YYEEEE. The CDR3 runs 15 residues. The CDR3 DNA reads as TGTGCCAGCAGCTTGGGACCGGGGGGAAACTATGGCTACACCTTC. Translated: CASSLGPGGNYGYTF.